The 14 T cell receptor beta chains listed next were all sequenced from one sample in a study of T cell responses to AZD1222 COVID-19 vaccine. Assay: immunoSEQ multiplex PCR; the TCRdb copy retains only in-frame clones and omits some. The table has under 150,000 clones, around 90% seen once; the top ten hold under 3.5%. The starting material was peripheral blood, obtained on day 0 of AZD1222 vaccination. These receptors all stem from an adult in good health.

The chain combines TRBV5-6 with TRBJ2-1; 8 bases align to TRBD2. The CDR3 runs 16 residues. The V gene's germline CDR1 is SGHDT and CDR2 YYEEEE. V lost 2 bases to trimming and J lost 6 bases; unmatched junction nucleotides: 10. CDR3 in amino acids: CASSFTTSGRGNEQFF. The CDR3, as DNA: TGTGCCAGCAGCTTCACAACTAGCGGACGAGGCAATGAGCAGTTCTTC.

The chain employs TRBV7-9 and TRBJ2-3, with no clear D. V was pared by 1 base and J by 1 base, with 3 bases between. This CDR3 region has 13 residues. The germline V gene has CDR1 SEHNR and CDR2 FQNEAQ (reference sequence). The chain's CDR3 is CASSLVGTDTQYF. Here the CDR3 DNA reads TGTGCCAGCAGCTTAGTGGGCACAGATACGCAGTATTTT.

The V call is TRBV7-2, the J call TRBJ2-5; a weak D match, TRBD2 (5 bases). The V end was cut by 1 base, the J end by 0 bases, with 6 bases between. CDR1 and CDR2 (germline): SGHTA, FQGNSA. The length of the CDR3 is 14 residues. In DNA form, the CDR3 reads TGTGCCAGCAGCTTAGGAGGGTACCAAGAGACCCAGTACTTC. This translates into CASSLGGYQETQYF.

The CDR3 DNA reads TGTGCCAGCAGCGGGGTAGCGGGAGACAATGAGCAGTTCTTC. The encoded protein is CASSGVAGDNEQFF. The V gene is TRBV9, the J gene TRBJ2-1, with 9 bases lining up with TRBD2. Germline assignment: CDR1 SGDLS and CDR2 YYNGEE. The CDR3 length is 14 residues. V shed 3 bases and J 5 bases; nucleotides not matched to a gene: 3.

This clone showed up just a few times. The chain has TRBV2 and TRBJ1-5; 8 positions match TRBD1. Germline CDR1 reads SNHLY; CDR2 reads FYNNEI. V shed 6 bases, J shed 0 bases, and the junction held 7 bases outside the gene matches. The CDR3 covers 16 residues. Here the CDR3 reads CASRAGTGLSNQPQHF. For the CDR3, the DNA is TGTGCCAGCAGGGCCGGGACAGGACTTAGCAATCAGCCCCAGCATTTT.

This rearrangement joins TRBV29-1 to TRBJ1-1, with D uncertain. CDR1 and CDR2 (germline): SQVTM, ANQGSEA. The germline V and J ends were trimmed by 7 bases and 1 base, with 10 bases remaining between them. This CDR3 comprises 12 residues. The CDR3 bases are TGCAGCGCAAACAGACCGAACACTGAAGCTTTCTTT. This gives the protein CSANRPNTEAFF.

The chain has TRBV7-8 and TRBJ2-1, with 10 bases identical to TRBD2. Trimming at V came to 5 bases and at J to 0 bases, leaving 13 bases not matched to a gene. CDR3 length equals 19 residues. Germline CDR1 SGHVS, CDR2 FQNEAQ. The CDR3 region is CASSQKGVAGGSSYNEQFF. The DNA of the CDR3 is TGTGCCAGCAGCCAAAAGGGGGTAGCGGGAGGAAGCTCCTACAATGAGCAGTTCTTC.

The CDR3 sequence is CASSTDREETQYF. DNA of the CDR3: TGTGCCAGTAGTACAGACCGAGAAGAGACCCAGTACTTC. The gene calls are TRBV19 and TRBJ2-5, with D uncertain. Trimming left V 4 bases short and J 3 bases short, with 9 bases between. This CDR3 is 13 amino acids long. The germline V gene encodes CDR1 LNHDA and CDR2 SQIVND (reference sequence).

This chain uses TRBV5-1 with TRBJ1-1; TRBD1 is a possible D gene (5 bases). Between the trimmed V and J ends, which lost 1 base and 4 bases, there was a span of 14 bases. CDR1 is SGHRS, CDR2 YFSETQ, per germline. The CDR3 covers 15 residues. Here the CDR3 DNA reads TGCGCCAGCAGCTTGTCGGGGGTTAGAGCCACTGAAGCTTTCTTT. Amino acid sequence: CASSLSGVRATEAFF.

This chain uses TRBV6-1 with TRBJ2-7; D not resolved. Germline CDR1 and CDR2: MNHNS and SASEGT. The CDR3 is made up of 13 amino acids. Trimming pared 1 base from V and 9 bases from J, leaving 13 bases between. CDR3 bases: TGTGCCAGCAGTGAAGGGACCGTTTTTGGGCAGTACTTC. Protein product: CASSEGTVFGQYF.

The rearrangement uses TRBV29-1 and TRBJ1-1; D may be TRBD1 (6 bases). Germline V lookup: CDR1 SQVTM, CDR2 ANQGSEA. V was cut by 8 bases and J by 4 bases, with 23 bases left in between. The CDR3 extends over 15 amino acids. The CDR3 region is CSPGGGQGSGTEAFF. The CDR3 coding sequence is TGCAGCCCTGGCGGGGGGCAGGGTAGCGGCACTGAAGCTTTCTTT.

The chain is built from TRBV27 and TRBJ2-1, with 7 bases aligning to TRBD2. Losses at the gene ends were 7 bases for V and 5 bases for J; bases not matched to a gene: 14. The V gene's germline CDR1 is MNHEY and CDR2 SMNVEV (reference sequence). This CDR3 is built from 16 residues. The CDR3 DNA reads as TGTGCCAGCACCTCCGGGGCGGGAGCATTCGACAATGAGCAGTTCTTC. This gives the protein CASTSGAGAFDNEQFF.

V gene TRBV10-3 combines with J gene TRBJ2-7; 8 positions match TRBD2. This CDR3 has 16 residues. The trim removed 0 bases at V and 4 bases at J, leaving 8 bases unmatched. Germline assignment: CDR1 ENHRY and CDR2 SYGVKD. Here the CDR3 DNA reads TGTGCCATCAGTGAGTCGACGGGGGGGTCCCCTTACGAGCAGTACTTC. Protein product: CAISESTGGSPYEQYF.

The V and J genes are TRBV9 and TRBJ1-4; D is possibly TRBD1 (5 bases). Per the germline V gene, CDR1 is SGDLS and CDR2 is YYNGEE. Between the trimmed V and J ends, which lost 0 bases and 3 bases, there was a span of 6 bases. The length of the CDR3 is 14 residues. The CDR3: CASSVGGANEKLFF. CDR3 nucleotide sequence: TGTGCCAGCAGCGTAGGGGGGGCTAATGAAAAACTGTTTTTT.